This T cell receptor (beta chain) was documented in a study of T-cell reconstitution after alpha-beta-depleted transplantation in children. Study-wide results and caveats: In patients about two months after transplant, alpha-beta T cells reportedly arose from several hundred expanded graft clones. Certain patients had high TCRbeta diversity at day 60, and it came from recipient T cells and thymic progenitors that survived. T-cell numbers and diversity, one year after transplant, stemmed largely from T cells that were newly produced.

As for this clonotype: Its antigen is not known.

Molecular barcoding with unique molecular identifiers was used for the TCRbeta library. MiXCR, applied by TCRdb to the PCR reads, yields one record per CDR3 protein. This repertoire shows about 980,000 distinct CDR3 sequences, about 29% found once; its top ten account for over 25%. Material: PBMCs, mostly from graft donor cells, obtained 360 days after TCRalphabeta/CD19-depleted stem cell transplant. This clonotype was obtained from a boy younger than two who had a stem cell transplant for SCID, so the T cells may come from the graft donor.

As DNA, the CDR3 is TGTGCCAGCAGCTTAATGGAGGGCGGGGCAAGCACAGATACGCAGTATTTT. This encodes CASSLMEGGASTDTQYF. This sequence joins TRBV5-4 and TRBJ2-3; tentatively, D is TRBD2 (6 bases). There are 17 residues in the CDR3. Germline CDR1 is SGHNT and CDR2 is YYREEE (reference sequence). The ends were cut back, 2 bases at V and 0 bases at J, with 16 bases in the middle.